This T cell receptor (beta chain) was sequenced in a study of blood T cell repertoires in COVID-19. Overall study context: Samples representing acute and convalescent COVID-19 were sourced from the United States, Italy and Spain. PBMCs, B-cell-depleted T cells, or T cells were the source of the cDNA or gDNA that made up the material.

Original handling: It was from reference gene primer amplification that nucleated cell counts were estimated. The table came from immunoSEQ multiplex PCR; TCRdb's copy has only in-frame clones and leaves some out. For V, J and clone size, that table is used; D and trimming come from the DNA. The sample lists some 370,000 clones, around 92% seen once, with more than 0.95% in the top ten. The CDR3 consists of 16 residues. Germline V CDR1 and CDR2: MNHEY, SMNVEV (reference sequence). Trimming stripped 3 bases from V and 0 bases from J, with 14 bases between. V gene TRBV27 combines with J gene TRBJ1-1, with TRBD1 as a possible D gene (5 bases). The sample taken for sequencing was peripheral blood. The source is a man aged 40-50 years with acute or convalescent COVID-19. This CDR3 is CASSFRQGGMNTEAFF. The CDR3 nucleotides read TGTGCCAGCAGTTTCAGGCAGGGAGGGATGAACACTGAAGCTTTCTTT.